This is a list of T cell receptor beta chains from one sample in a study of spatial heterogeneity in lung cancer. MiXCR, applied by TCRdb to the 5' RACE reads, yields one record per CDR3 protein. The sample lists approximately 52,000 distinct CDR3 sequences, about 5.8% occurring once. The source was PBMCs, collected at surgery. These receptors were obtained from a male donor with early-stage non-small cell lung cancer. Both conserved end residues are part of each CDR3. The D gene is left open where the match is weak. Clone size, where shown, is once, few, many, or a class for clones that have expanded.

V	D	J	size	CDR3	DNA
TRBV5-1	TRBD1	TRBJ1-2	many	CASSNQQGFYGYTF	TGCGCCAGCAGCAATCAACAGGGGTTCTATGGCTACACCTTC
TRBV2	NA	TRBJ1-2	few	CASNFNRAPIYGYTF	TGTGCCAGCAACTTTAACAGGGCTCCGATCTATGGCTACACCTTC
TRBV20-1	NA	TRBJ1-1	few	CSATVREAFF	TGCAGTGCTACGGTGAGGGAAGCTTTCTTT
TRBV5-1	NA	TRBJ2-1	many	CASSLAPGPAYNEQFF	TGCGCCAGCAGCTTGGCCCCCGGACCAGCCTACAATGAGCAGTTCTTC
TRBV20-1	NA	TRBJ2-5	few	CSAQGPYQETQYF	TGCAGTGCCCAGGGACCGTACCAAGAGACCCAGTACTTC
TRBV9	TRBD1	TRBJ1-2	many	CASSGTGGNYGYTF	TGTGCCAGCAGCGGAACAGGGGGTAACTATGGCTACACCTTC
TRBV20-1	TRBD2	TRBJ2-1	many	CSAEGLVVNEQFF	TGCAGTGCTGAGGGACTAGTTGTCAATGAGCAGTTCTTC
TRBV27	NA	TRBJ2-5	many	CASSPFLGALKTQYF	TGTGCCAGCAGTCCGTTTCTCGGGGCCTTAAAGACCCAGTACTTC
TRBV9	NA	TRBJ2-1	few	CASSVGGNDNEQFF	TGTGCCAGCAGCGTTGGAGGGAACGACAATGAGCAGTTCTTC
TRBV11-1	TRBD1	TRBJ1-2	few	CASSLVQGFGYTF	TGTGCCAGCAGCTTAGTACAGGGGTTTGGCTACACCTTC
TRBV12-3/TRBV12-4	TRBD1	TRBJ2-7	many	CASSSRQGEQYF	TGTGCCAGCAGCTCCAGACAGGGTGAGCAGTACTTC
TRBV6-5	TRBD2	TRBJ2-1	many	CASSSERGENEQFF	TGTGCCAGCAGTTCCGAACGGGGGGAGAATGAGCAGTTCTTC
TRBV19	TRBD1	TRBJ2-1	many	CASSPRTGGWKDEQFF	TGTGCCAGTAGTCCCCGGACAGGGGGCTGGAAGGACGAGCAGTTCTTC
TRBV4-3	TRBD2	TRBJ2-2	many	CASSPLAGDAGELFF	TGCGCCAGCAGCCCTTTAGCGGGAGATGCCGGGGAGCTGTTTTTT
TRBV7-9	TRBD1	TRBJ1-1	many	CASSQTGGRTEAFF	TGTGCCAGCAGCCAGACAGGGGGCCGGACTGAAGCTTTCTTT
TRBV5-1	TRBD2	TRBJ2-1	many	CASSLATSGSKGSYNEQFF	TGCGCCAGCAGCTTAGCAACTAGCGGGAGTAAGGGCTCCTACAATGAGCAGTTCTTC
TRBV5-1	TRBD2	TRBJ2-7	NA	CASSLGSGPYEQYF	TGCGCCAGCAGCTTGGGTAGCGGGCCCTACGAGCAGTACTTC
TRBV7-2	NA	TRBJ2-3	few	CASSAPLEYGGDTQYF	TGTGCCAGCAGCGCACCCCTAGAATATGGAGGAGATACGCAGTATTTT
TRBV5-1	NA	TRBJ2-1	many	CASSLPLATLYNEQFF	TGCGCCAGCAGCTTGCCCCTAGCGACTTTGTACAATGAGCAGTTCTTC
TRBV5-1	TRBD2	TRBJ2-2	many	CASSRLAGETGELFF	TGCGCCAGCAGCCGCTTAGCGGGAGAGACCGGGGAGCTGTTTTTT
TRBV12-3/TRBV12-4	NA	TRBJ1-1	NA	CASSLGGRGSTEAFF	TGTGCCAGCAGTTTAGGGGGTCGGGGGAGCACTGAAGCTTTCTTT
TRBV12-3/TRBV12-4	NA	TRBJ1-4	many	CASRDPFNEKLFF	TGTGCCAGCAGGGACCCCTTTAATGAAAAACTGTTTTTT
TRBV10-3	NA	TRBJ1-1	many	CAISESTLDTEAFF	TGTGCCATCAGTGAAAGTACATTGGACACTGAAGCTTTCTTT
TRBV3-1	NA	TRBJ1-1	many	CASSQTMNTEAFF	TGTGCCAGCAGCCAAACCATGAACACTGAAGCTTTCTTT
TRBV29-1	NA	TRBJ2-3	NA	CSGDRGDTDTQYF	TGCAGCGGCGACAGAGGCGACACAGATACGCAGTATTTT
TRBV20-1	NA	TRBJ2-1	few	CSARPLRGGQRWNEQFF	TGCAGTGCTAGACCCTTAAGGGGCGGGCAGAGGTGGAATGAGCAGTTCTTC
TRBV20-1	NA	TRBJ2-3	many	CSARDQIGGDTQYF	TGCAGTGCTAGAGATCAAATAGGAGGAGATACGCAGTATTTT
TRBV7-2	NA	TRBJ2-5	many	CASSLDPPGGADYQETQYF	TGTGCCAGCAGCTTAGACCCCCCCGGAGGAGCGGACTACCAAGAGACCCAGTACTTC
TRBV29-1	NA	TRBJ1-4	many	CSVREDTTNEKLFF	TGCAGCGTCAGGGAAGATACAACTAATGAAAAACTGTTTTTT
TRBV2	TRBD1	TRBJ1-2	many	CASQGQGLIGGYTF	TGTGCCAGTCAGGGACAGGGCCTTATTGGCGGCTACACCTTC
TRBV10-3	TRBD1	TRBJ2-7	many	CAIRKPGTGDEQYF	TGTGCCATCAGAAAACCCGGGACAGGGGACGAGCAGTACTTC
TRBV12-3/TRBV12-4	NA	TRBJ1-5	many	CASNGGAGGQPQHF	TGTGCCAGCAATGGGGGGGCGGGCGGTCAGCCCCAGCATTTT
TRBV6-5	NA	TRBJ2-2	many	CASSRILSPTGELFF	TGTGCCAGCAGTCGTATACTCTCCCCCACCGGGGAGCTGTTTTTT
TRBV20-1	TRBD1	TRBJ1-1	many	CSASSQGGNTEAFF	TGCAGTGCTAGCTCCCAGGGGGGCAACACTGAAGCTTTCTTT
TRBV6-5	TRBD2	TRBJ2-1	few	CATRRGQAGGYNEQFF	TGTGCCACCCGCCGAGGACAAGCGGGAGGGTACAATGAGCAGTTCTTC
TRBV14	NA	TRBJ2-1	many	CASSQGQAYNEQFF	TGTGCCAGCAGCCAAGGACAGGCGTACAATGAGCAGTTCTTC
TRBV2	NA	TRBJ2-2	NA	CAASETRSTFTGELFF	TGTGCCGCCAGCGAAACCCGGAGCACATTCACCGGGGAGCTGTTTTTT
TRBV7-9	NA	TRBJ2-7	many	CASSPPTSAYEQYF	TGTGCCAGCAGCCCCCCCACGTCCGCCTACGAGCAGTACTTC
TRBV28	TRBD2	TRBJ2-2	many	CASNLSGRIDTGELFF	TGTGCCAGCAACCTTAGCGGGAGGATCGACACCGGGGAGCTGTTTTTT
TRBV20-1	NA	TRBJ2-5	many	CSASPQETQYF	TGCAGTGCTAGTCCTCAAGAGACCCAGTACTTC
TRBV5-1	NA	TRBJ2-2	many	CASSLILRDPGGELFF	TGCGCCAGCAGCTTAATTCTCCGGGACCCCGGCGGGGAGCTGTTTTTT
TRBV29-1	NA	TRBJ2-5	many	CSVSPGAQAETQYF	TGCAGCGTTTCGCCGGGGGCGCAAGCGGAGACCCAGTACTTC
TRBV4-3	TRBD2	TRBJ2-1	many	CASSQTSGRDYEQFF	TGCGCCAGCAGCCAGACTAGCGGGAGGGATTATGAGCAGTTCTTC
TRBV2	NA	TRBJ1-1	NA	CASSEAEGEAFF	TGTGCCAGCAGTGAAGCGGAAGGTGAAGCTTTCTTT
TRBV7-9	NA	TRBJ2-1	NA	CASSLRRSEQLF	TGTGCCAGCAGCTTAAGGAGGAGTGAGCAGCTCTTC
TRBV5-1	TRBD1	TRBJ1-1	many	CASSRDRGGTEAFF	TGCGCCAGCAGCAGGGACAGGGGTGGGACTGAAGCTTTCTTT
TRBV6-1	NA	TRBJ1-5	NA	CASTPSLTGHSNQPQHF	TGTGCCAGCACCCCTAGTTTGACAGGACATAGCAATCAGCCCCAGCATTTT
TRBV28	NA	TRBJ1-6	many	CASSLKQAVSGSPLHF	TGTGCCAGCAGTTTAAAACAGGCTGTCTCGGGGTCACCCCTCCACTTT
TRBV28	NA	TRBJ2-2	NA	CASRNTGDLFF	TGTGCCAGCAGGAACACCGGGGACCTGTTTTTT
TRBV27	TRBD2	TRBJ2-7	NA	CASSSGGYEQYF	TGTGCCAGCAGTTCGGGAGGATACGAGCAGTACTTC